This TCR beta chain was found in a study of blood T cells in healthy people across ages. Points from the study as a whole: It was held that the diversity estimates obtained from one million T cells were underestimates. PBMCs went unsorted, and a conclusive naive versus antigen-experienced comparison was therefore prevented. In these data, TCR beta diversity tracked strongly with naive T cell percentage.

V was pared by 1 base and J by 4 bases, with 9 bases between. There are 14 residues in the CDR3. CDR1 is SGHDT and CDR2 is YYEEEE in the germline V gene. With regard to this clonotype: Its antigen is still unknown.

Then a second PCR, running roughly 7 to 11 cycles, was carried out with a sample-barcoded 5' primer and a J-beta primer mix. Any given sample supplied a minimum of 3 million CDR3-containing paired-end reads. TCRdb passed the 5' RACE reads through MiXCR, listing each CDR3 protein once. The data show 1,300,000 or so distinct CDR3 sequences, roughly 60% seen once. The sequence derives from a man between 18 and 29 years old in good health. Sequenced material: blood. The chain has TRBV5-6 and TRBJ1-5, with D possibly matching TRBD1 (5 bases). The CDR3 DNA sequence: TGTGCCAGCAGCTTGTTCTGGGGGAATCAGCCCCAGCATTTT. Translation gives CASSLFWGNQPQHF.